This T cell receptor beta chain was recorded in a study of T cell responses to AZD1222 COVID-19 vaccine. Only in-frame clones appear in the TCRdb table, and some are missing; sequencing was by immunoSEQ multiplex PCR. This sample has under 200,000 clones; roughly nine tenths occur once, and the top ten carry 4% to 5.5%. This clone was observed once. Its antigen remains unidentified. Study conclusions and caveats: Regions 160-218 and 743-854 dominated among vaccine-associated CD4 TCRs spanning spike. Vaccination with two AZD1222 doses was followed by a rise in Spike-specific TCR breadth and depth. Researchers took repertoire samples only after the peak T cell response had come.

The sequence was obtained from an adult in good health. The sequences come from peripheral blood, collected on day 0 of MenACWY control vaccination.

CDR3 DNA: TGTGCCAGTAGTATAGACTCTGCGCAGTACGATGAGCAGTTCTTC. It encodes CASSIDSAQYDEQFF. V is TRBV19 and J is TRBJ2-1; D gene ambiguous. CDR1 is LNHDA, CDR2 SQIVND, per germline (reference sequence). This CDR3 is built from 15 residues. Trimming pared 0 bases from V and 8 bases from J, leaving 14 bases between. Variable domain in full (rest from reference TRBV19 and TRBJ2-1): DGGITQSPKYLFRKEGQNVTLSCEQNLNHDAMYWYRQDPGQGLRLIYYSQIVNDFQKGDIAEGYSVSREKKESFPLTVTSAQKNPTAFYLCASSIDSAQYDEQFFGPGTRLTVL.